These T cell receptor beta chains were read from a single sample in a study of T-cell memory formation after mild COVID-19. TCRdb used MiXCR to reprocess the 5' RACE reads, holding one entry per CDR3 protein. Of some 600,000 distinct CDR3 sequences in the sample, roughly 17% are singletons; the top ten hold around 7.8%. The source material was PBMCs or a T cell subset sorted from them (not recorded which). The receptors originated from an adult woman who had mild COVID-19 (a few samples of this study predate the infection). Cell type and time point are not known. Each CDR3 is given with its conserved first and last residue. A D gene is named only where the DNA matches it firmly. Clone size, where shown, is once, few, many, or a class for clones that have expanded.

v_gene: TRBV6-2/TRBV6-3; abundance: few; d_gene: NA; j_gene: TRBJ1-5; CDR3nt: TGTGCCAGCAGCCAAACGGGTACGCAGCCCCAGCATTTT; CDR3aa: CASSQTGTQPQHF
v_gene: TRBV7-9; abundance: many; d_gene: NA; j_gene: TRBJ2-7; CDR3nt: TGTGCCAGCAGTGTAGCAGGGGCGAGGTCCTACGAGCAGTACTTC; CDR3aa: CASSVAGARSYEQYF
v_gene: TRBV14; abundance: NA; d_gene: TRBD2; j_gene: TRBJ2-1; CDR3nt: TGTGCCAGCAGCCAACTAGCGGGAGTGTACGGTGAGCAGTTCTTC; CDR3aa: CASSQLAGVYGEQFF
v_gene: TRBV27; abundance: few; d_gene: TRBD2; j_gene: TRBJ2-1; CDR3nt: TGTGCCAGCAACCCCCTAGCGGGGTATGAGCAGTTCTTC; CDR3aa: CASNPLAGYEQFF
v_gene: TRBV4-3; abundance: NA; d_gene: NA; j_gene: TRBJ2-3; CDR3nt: TGCGCCAGCAGCCAAGAGGGGGCTACCCCCGATACGCAGTATTTT; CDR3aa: CASSQEGATPDTQYF
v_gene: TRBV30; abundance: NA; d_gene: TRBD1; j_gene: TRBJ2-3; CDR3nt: TGTGCCTGGAGCGCCTGGACAGGGAACACAGATACGCAGTATTTT; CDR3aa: CAWSAWTGNTDTQYF
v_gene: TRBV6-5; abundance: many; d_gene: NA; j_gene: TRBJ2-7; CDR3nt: TGTGCCAGCAGGAAGGGGCAGAGTGGCTCCTACGAGCAGTACTTC; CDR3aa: CASRKGQSGSYEQYF
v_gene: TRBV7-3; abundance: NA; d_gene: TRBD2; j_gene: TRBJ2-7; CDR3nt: TGTGCCAGCAGCCCTAGCGGGAGCAGCTCCTACGAGCAGTACTTC; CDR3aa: CASSPSGSSSYEQYF
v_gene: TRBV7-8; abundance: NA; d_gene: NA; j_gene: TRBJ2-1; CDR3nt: TGTGCCAGCAGCTCCTCTTATGGGACGGCGGAACGGAATGAGCAGTTCTTC; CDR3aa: CASSSSYGTAERNEQFF
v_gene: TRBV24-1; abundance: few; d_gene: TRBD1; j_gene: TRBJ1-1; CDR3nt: TGTGCCACCTTGGACAGGGGGATACCGTGGAACACTGAAGCTTTCTTT; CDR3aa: CATLDRGIPWNTEAFF
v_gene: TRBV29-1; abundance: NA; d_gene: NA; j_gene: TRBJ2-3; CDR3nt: TGCAGCGTTGATGGCTCCTCCACAGATACGCAGTATTTT; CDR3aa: CSVDGSSTDTQYF
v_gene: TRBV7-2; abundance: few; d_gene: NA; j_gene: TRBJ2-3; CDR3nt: TGTGCCAGCAGCACCCATGACCAGGAGACCACAGATACGCAGTATTTT; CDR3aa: CASSTHDQETTDTQYF
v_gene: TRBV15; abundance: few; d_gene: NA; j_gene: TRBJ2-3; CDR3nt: TGTGCCACCAGCAGAGATCGAGCCAGCACAGATACGCAGTATTTT; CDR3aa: CATSRDRASTDTQYF
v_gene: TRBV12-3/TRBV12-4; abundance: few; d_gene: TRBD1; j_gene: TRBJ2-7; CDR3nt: TGTGCCAGCAGTTCGACAGGGCAAACCTACGAGCAGTACTTC; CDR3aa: CASSSTGQTYEQYF
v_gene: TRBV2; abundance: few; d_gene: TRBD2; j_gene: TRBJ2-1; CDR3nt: TGTGCCACCTCTAGCGGGGGGTCTGGCAATGAGCAGTTCTTC; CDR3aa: CATSSGGSGNEQFF
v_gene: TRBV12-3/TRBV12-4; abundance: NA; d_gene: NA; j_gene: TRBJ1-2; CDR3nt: TGTGCCAGCGGTACCGGGGCCTATGGCTACACCTTC; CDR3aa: CASGTGAYGYTF
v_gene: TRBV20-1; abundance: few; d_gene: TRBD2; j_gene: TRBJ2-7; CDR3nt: TGCAGTGTTCCGAGGACTAGCGGCGCCTACGAGCAGTACTTC; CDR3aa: CSVPRTSGAYEQYF
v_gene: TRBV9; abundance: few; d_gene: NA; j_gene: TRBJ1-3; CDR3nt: TGTGCCAGCAGCGTAGGGGAAAGGAACACCATATATTTT; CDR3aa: CASSVGERNTIYF
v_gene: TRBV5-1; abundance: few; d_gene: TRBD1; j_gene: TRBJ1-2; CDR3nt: TGCGCCAGCAGCATAGGGACAGGCGGCTATGGCTACACCTTC; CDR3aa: CASSIGTGGYGYTF
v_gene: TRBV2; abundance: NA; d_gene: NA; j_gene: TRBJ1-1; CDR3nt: TGTGCCAGCGGTTTACTGACAGTGAACACTGAAGCTTTCTTT; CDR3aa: CASGLLTVNTEAFF
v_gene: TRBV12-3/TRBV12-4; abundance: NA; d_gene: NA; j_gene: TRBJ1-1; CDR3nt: TGTGCCAGCAGATCAAGGACAGCCATGAACACTGAAGCTTTCTTT; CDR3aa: CASRSRTAMNTEAFF
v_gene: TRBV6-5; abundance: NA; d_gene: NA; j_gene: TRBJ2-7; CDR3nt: TGTGCCAGCAGTTACTTCCAGGGGAGCTCCTACGAGCAGTACTTC; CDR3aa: CASSYFQGSSYEQYF
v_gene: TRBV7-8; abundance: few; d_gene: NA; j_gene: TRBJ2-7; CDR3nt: TGTGCCAGCAGCCCGAATGGTGGGGGACCTGGTATTACGACCTACGAGCAGTACTTC; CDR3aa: CASSPNGGGPGITTYEQYF
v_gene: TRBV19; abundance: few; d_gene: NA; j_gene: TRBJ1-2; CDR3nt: TGTGCCAGTAGTATTGGGACCACTAGTGGCTACACCTTC; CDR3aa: CASSIGTTSGYTF
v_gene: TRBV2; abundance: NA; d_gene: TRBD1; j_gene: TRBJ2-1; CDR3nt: TGTGCCAGCACCCTTCAGGGGGCTTCCTACAATGAGCAGTTCTTC; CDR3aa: CASTLQGASYNEQFF
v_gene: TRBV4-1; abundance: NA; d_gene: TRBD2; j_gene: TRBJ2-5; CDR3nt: TGCGCCAGCAGCGAAGGCACTAGCGGGGAAGAGACCCAGTACTTC; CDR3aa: CASSEGTSGEETQYF
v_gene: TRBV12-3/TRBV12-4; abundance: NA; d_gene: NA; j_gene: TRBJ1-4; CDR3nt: TGTGCCAGCAGTTTCCCGCAGGAAAAACTGTTTTTT; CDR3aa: CASSFPQEKLFF
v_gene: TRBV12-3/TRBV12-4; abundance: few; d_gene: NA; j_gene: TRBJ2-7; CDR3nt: TGTGCCAGCAGTCACCGGGGGGAGCAGTACTTC; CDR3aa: CASSHRGEQYF
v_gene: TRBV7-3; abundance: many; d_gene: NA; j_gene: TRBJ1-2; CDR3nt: TGTGCCAGCCACCTGGGGACCCCCTCCTTTAATGGCTACACCTTC; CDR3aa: CASHLGTPSFNGYTF
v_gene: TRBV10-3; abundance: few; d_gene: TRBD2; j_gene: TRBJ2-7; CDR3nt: TGTGCCATCAGCCGCGCGGGGGACCAATCCTACGAGCAGTACTTC; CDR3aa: CAISRAGDQSYEQYF
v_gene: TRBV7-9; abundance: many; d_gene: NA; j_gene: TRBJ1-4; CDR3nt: TGTGCCAGCAGCCCACCCCTTGGGGGTGCAAATGAAAAACTGTTTTTT; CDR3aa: CASSPPLGGANEKLFF
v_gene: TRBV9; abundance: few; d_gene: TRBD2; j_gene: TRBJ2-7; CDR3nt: TGTGCCAGCAGCGCCTCGGGGGGGCCCTCCTACGAGCAGTACTTC; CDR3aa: CASSASGGPSYEQYF
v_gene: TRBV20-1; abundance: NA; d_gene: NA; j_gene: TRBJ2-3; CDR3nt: TGCAGTGCTCCCCCGGGACGTCGAACCACAGATACGCAGTATTTT; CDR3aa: CSAPPGRRTTDTQYF
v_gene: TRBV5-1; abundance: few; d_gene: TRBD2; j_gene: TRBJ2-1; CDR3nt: TGCGCCAGCAGCTGGACAACAGGCGGGGGGCAGTTCTTC; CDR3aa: CASSWTTGGGQFF
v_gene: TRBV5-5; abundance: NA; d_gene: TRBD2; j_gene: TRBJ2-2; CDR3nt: TGTGCCAGCAGCTATAGCGGGGGCCCCACCGGGGAGCTGTTTTTT; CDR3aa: CASSYSGGPTGELFF
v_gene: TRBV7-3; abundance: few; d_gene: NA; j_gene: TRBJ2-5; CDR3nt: TGTGCCAGCAGCCCAACGGGAGCCTTGGGGACCCAGTACTTC; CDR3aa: CASSPTGALGTQYF
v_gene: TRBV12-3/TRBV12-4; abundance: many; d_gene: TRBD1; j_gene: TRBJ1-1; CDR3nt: TGTGCCAGCAGCCGATCAGGGGGCGGAGTGGCAGGCACTGAAGCTTTCTTT; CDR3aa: CASSRSGGGVAGTEAFF
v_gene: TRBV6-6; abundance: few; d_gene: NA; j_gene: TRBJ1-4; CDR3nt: TGTGCCAGCAGTTACGGCGGAGGGGGAAATGAAAAACTGTTTTTT; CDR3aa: CASSYGGGGNEKLFF
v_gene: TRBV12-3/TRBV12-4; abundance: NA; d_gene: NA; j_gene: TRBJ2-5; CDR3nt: TGTGCCAGCAGTTCCGGCAGGACAGCCAGGTACCAAGAGACCCAGTACTTC; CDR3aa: CASSSGRTARYQETQYF
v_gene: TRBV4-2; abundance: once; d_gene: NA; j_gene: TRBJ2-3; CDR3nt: TGTGCCAGCAGCCACCTTCCGGGAATGGGCACAGATACGCAGTATTTT; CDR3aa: CASSHLPGMGTDTQYF
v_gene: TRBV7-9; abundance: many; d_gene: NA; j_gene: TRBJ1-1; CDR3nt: TGTGCCAGCAGCCCTCCGGGGGGAATGAACACTGAAGCTTTCTTT; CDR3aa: CASSPPGGMNTEAFF